This T cell receptor (beta chain) came from a study of blood T cell repertoires in COVID-19. Across the whole study: Acute and convalescent COVID-19 specimens originated in the United States, Italy and Spain. T cells, B-cell-depleted T cells, or PBMCs provided the cDNA or gDNA that served as material.

Trimming took off 4 bases at V and 4 bases at J, with 12 bases between the two ends. CDR1 is MDHEN and CDR2 is SYDVKM in the germline V gene. This CDR3 comprises 14 residues. Clones were sequenced by immunoSEQ multiplex PCR, and TCRdb holds only the in-frame ones, with some missing. The table includes more than 90,000 clones, roughly nine tenths detected once. The receptor was isolated from a middle-aged man with acute or convalescent COVID-19. The sequencing input was peripheral blood. This rearrangement joins TRBV28 to TRBJ2-3; a weak D match, TRBD2 (5 bases). CDR3 in amino acids: CASSSAADSDTQYF. DNA for the CDR3: TGTGCCAGCAGTTCAGCGGCGGACTCAGATACGCAGTATTTT.